This T cell receptor beta chain was sequenced during a study of T cell responses to AZD1222 COVID-19 vaccine. Points from the study as a whole: Two doses of AZD1222 preceded a rise in Spike-specific TCR breadth and depth. Regions 160-218 and 743-854 held dominance among vaccine-associated CD4 TCRs, which spanned spike.

For this clone: Antigen unknown.

Produced via immunoSEQ multiplex PCR; TCRdb's table is partial and in-frame only. The profile shows 75,000 to 100,000 clones, approximately 88% of them singletons. CDR1 is SGHRS, CDR2 YFSETQ, per germline. Trimming removed 0 bases from V and 9 bases from J; junction bases left unmatched: 5. The CDR3 has 15 residues. This chain links TRBV5-1 with TRBJ1-6, with 8 bases lining up with TRBD1. The clonotype comes from an adult in good health. The sample consisted of peripheral blood, taken on day 0 of AZD1222 vaccination. CDR3 bases: TGCGCCAGCAGCTTGGTGGGACAGGCGGGTTCACCCCTCCACTTT. Protein sequence: CASSLVGQAGSPLHF.